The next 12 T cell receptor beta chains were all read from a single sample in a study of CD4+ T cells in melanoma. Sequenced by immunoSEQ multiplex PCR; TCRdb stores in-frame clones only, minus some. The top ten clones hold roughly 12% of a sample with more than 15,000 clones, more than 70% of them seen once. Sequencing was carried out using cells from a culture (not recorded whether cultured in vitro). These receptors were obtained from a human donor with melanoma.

The CDR3 loop is CASSETGFKFF. For the CDR3, the DNA is TGTGCCAGCAGTGAAACAGGGTTTAAGTTCTTC. The V call is TRBV2, the J call TRBJ2-1, with D perhaps matching TRBD1 (6 bases). V lost 2 bases, J lost 14 bases, and 10 bases lay in between. CDR1 and CDR2 from the germline V gene are SNHLY and FYNNEI. This CDR3 comprises 11 residues.

DNA of the CDR3: TGTGCCAGTAAGGGGACAGGGACCTACGAGCAGTACTTC. Encoded protein: CASKGTGTYEQYF. The V gene is TRBV19, the J gene TRBJ2-7; 9 positions agree with TRBD1. Trimming removed 7 bases from V and 2 bases from J; junction bases left unmatched: 3. Germline CDR1 is LNHDA and CDR2 is SQIVND (reference sequence). CDR3 size: 13 residues.

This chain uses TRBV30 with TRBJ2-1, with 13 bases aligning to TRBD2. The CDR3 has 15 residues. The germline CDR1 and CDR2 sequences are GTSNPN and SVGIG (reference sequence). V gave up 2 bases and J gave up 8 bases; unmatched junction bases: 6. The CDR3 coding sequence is TGTGCCTGGAGTACGGGACTAGCGGGGATTGATGAGCAGTTCTTC. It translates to CAWSTGLAGIDEQFF.

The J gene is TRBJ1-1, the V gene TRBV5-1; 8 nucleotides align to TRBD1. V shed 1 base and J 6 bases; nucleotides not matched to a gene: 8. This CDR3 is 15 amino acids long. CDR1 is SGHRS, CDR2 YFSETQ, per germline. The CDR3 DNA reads TGCGCCAGCAGCTTGTACGGACAGGGAATGGCTGAAGCTTTCTTT. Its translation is CASSLYGQGMAEAFF.

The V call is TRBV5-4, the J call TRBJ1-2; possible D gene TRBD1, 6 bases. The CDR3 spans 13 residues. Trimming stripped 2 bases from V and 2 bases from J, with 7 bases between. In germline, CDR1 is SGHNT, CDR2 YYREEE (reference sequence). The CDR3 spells CASSLGQNYGYTF. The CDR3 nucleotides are TGTGCCAGCAGCTTAGGACAGAACTATGGCTACACCTTC.

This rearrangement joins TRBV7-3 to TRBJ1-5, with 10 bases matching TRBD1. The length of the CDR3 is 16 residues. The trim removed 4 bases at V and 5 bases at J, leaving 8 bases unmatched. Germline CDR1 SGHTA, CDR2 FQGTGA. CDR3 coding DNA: TGTGCCAGCAGCTCCACGACAGGGGGCTCGGATCAGCCCCAGCATTTT. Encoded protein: CASSSTTGGSDQPQHF.

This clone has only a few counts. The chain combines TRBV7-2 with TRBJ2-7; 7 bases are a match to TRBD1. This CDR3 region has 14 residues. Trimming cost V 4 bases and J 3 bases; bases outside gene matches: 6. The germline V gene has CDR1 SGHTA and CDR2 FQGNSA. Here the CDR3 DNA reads TGTGCCAGCAGCTGGGTGGGACAGAACTACGAGCAGTACTTC. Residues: CASSWVGQNYEQYF.

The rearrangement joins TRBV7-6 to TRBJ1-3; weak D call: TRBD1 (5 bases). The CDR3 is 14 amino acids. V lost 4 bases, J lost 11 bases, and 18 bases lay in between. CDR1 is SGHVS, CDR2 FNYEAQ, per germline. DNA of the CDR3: TGTGCCAGCAGCTCCACCGGGACCGGGTTTTCCATATATTTT. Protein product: CASSSTGTGFSIYF.

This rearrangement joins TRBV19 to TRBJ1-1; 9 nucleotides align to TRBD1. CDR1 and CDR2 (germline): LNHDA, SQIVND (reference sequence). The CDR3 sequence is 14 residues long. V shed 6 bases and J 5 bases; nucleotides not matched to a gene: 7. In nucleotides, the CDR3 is TGTGCCAGTAGCAGTAGGGGACAGGGAACTGAAGCTTTCTTT. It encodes CASSSRGQGTEAFF.

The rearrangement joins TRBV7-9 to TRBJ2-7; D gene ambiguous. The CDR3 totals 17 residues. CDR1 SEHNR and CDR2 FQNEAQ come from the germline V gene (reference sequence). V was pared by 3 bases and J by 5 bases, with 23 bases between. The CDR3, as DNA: TGTGCCAGCAGCTTCAAGATCCGGGCCCCTGTGCTTCACGAGCAGTACTTC. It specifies CASSFKIRAPVLHEQYF.

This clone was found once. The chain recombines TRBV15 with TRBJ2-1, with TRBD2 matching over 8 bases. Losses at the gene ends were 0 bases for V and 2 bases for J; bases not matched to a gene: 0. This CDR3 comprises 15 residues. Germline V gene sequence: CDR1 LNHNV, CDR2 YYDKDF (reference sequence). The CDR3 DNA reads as TGTGCCACCAGCAGAGAAGCGGGGGCCTACAATGAGCAGTTCTTC. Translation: CATSREAGAYNEQFF.

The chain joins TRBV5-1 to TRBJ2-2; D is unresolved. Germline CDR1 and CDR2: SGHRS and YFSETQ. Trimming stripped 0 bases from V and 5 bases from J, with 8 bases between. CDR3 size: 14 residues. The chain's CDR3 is CASSLEGYTGELFF. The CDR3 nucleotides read TGCGCCAGCAGCTTGGAAGGGTATACCGGGGAGCTGTTTTTT.